These 20 T cell receptor beta chains were all obtained from the same sample, sequenced in a study of T cells after yellow fever vaccination. TCRdb processed the 5' RACE reads anew with MiXCR; each CDR3 protein has one entry. The sample shows under 300,000 distinct CDR3 sequences, about 7% of them seen only once. The sequences come from CD4+ T cells sorted from PBMCs, collected 15 days after the yellow fever booster vaccination. These receptors were obtained from a man younger than 40 who received the YFV17D yellow fever vaccine.

This chain links TRBV7-9 with TRBJ2-1; 8 bases align to TRBD1. The CDR3 contains 15 residues. Germline V CDR1 and CDR2: SEHNR, FQNEAQ (reference sequence). Trimming at V came to 1 base and at J to 8 bases, leaving 7 bases not matched to a gene. CDR3 DNA sequence: TGTGCCAGCAGCTTAGGGGGGACAGGTTCGGATGAGCAGTTCTTC. Translating gives CASSLGGTGSDEQFF.

In this sample, this clonotype turned up many times. This rearrangement joins TRBV12-3 or TRBV12-4 to TRBJ2-2, with D possibly matching TRBD2 (7 bases). The CDR3 covers 14 residues. The V end was cut by 3 bases, the J end by 7 bases, with 12 bases between. CDR3 bases: TGTGCCAGCAGTTTGGGGGGGCGCTTCGGGGAGCTGTTTTTT. Its protein is CASSLGGRFGELFF.

This clonotype came up many times. The J gene is TRBJ2-5, the V gene TRBV27; D may be TRBD1 (5 bases). Germline V CDR1 and CDR2: MNHEY, SMNVEV (reference sequence). This CDR3 has 14 residues. Trimming removed 6 bases at V and 5 bases at J, with 16 bases between. CDR3: CASSSLRKGETQYF. The CDR3 region has the DNA TGTGCCAGCAGCTCTCTAAGAAAGGGGGAGACCCAGTACTTC.

The chain joins TRBV7-6 to TRBJ2-7; unclear D gene. Germline V gene lookup returns CDR1 SGHVS and CDR2 FNYEAQ. The CDR3 extends over 13 amino acids. V shed 3 bases and J shed 3 bases, with 9 bases lying between them. The DNA of the CDR3 is TGTGCCAGCAGCTTCCGCCGAGACTACGAGCAGTACTTC. Translated: CASSFRRDYEQYF.

This clonotype was seen repeatedly, ten times or more. The chain links TRBV7-9 to TRBJ2-2; TRBD2 matches 7 bases. The germline gives CDR1 SEHNR, CDR2 FQNEAQ (reference sequence). V was clipped by 4 bases and J by 4 bases; unmatched bases: 6. This CDR3 has 15 residues. The CDR3 reads CASSSSGGITGELFF. DNA for the CDR3: TGTGCCAGCAGCTCTAGCGGTGGAATCACCGGGGAGCTGTTTTTT.

The chain joins TRBV7-9 to TRBJ2-6, with D possibly being TRBD1 or TRBD2 (6 bases each). V lost 5 bases and J lost 4, with 18 bases in between. This CDR3 has 17 residues. Looked up from germline, CDR1 is SEHNR and CDR2 is FQNEAQ (reference sequence). The DNA of the CDR3 is TGTGCCAGCAGCCCTATGGGGGGCGGTGCGGGGGCCAACGTCCTGACTTTC. Translating it yields CASSPMGGGAGANVLTF. Full variable domain (outside the CDR3, taken from reference TRBV7-9 and TRBJ2-6): DTGVSQNPRHKITKRGQNVTFRCDPISEHNRLYWYRQTLGQGPEFLTYFQNEAQLEKSRLLSDRFSAERPKGSFSTLEIQRTEQGDSAMYLCASSPMGGGAGANVLTFGAGSRLTVL.

This clonotype was seen a handful of times. The rearrangement joins TRBV19 to TRBJ2-1; D remains unclear. Germline V CDR1 and CDR2: LNHDA, SQIVND (reference sequence). Trimming removed 10 bases from V and 4 bases from J, with 17 bases in between. This CDR3 contains 14 residues. The CDR3 loop is CATSRAGTYNEQFF. As DNA, the CDR3 is TGTGCCACATCTCGGGCAGGCACTTACAATGAGCAGTTCTTC.

This clonotype was picked up many times. The V gene is TRBV5-1, the J gene TRBJ1-1, with D uncertain. Germline lookup yields CDR1 SGHRS and CDR2 YFSETQ. The CDR3 length is 13 residues. V lost 4 bases, J lost 0 bases, and 7 bases lay in between. CDR3 in DNA: TGCGCCAGCAGCGGGCAGTTGAACACTGAAGCTTTCTTT. This encodes CASSGQLNTEAFF. Full variable domain (rest looked up from reference TRBV5-1 and TRBJ1-1): KAGVTQTPRYLIKTRGQQVTLSCSPISGHRSVSWYQQTPGQGLQFLFEYFSETQRNKGNFPGRFSGRQFSNSRSEMNVSTLELGDSALYLCASSGQLNTEAFFGQGTRLTVV.

This clonotype was recorded a few times. The V call is TRBV28, the J call TRBJ2-7; TRBD2 matches at 10 bases. The J segment lost 2 bases and the V segment lost 6 bases, leaving 7 bases of the junction unmatched. CDR3 length: 15 amino acids. CDR1 is MDHEN and CDR2 is SYDVKM in the germline V gene. The CDR3 here is CASSLAGDRTYEQYF. CDR3 nucleotide sequence: TGTGCCAGCAGCCTAGCGGGAGACCGAACCTACGAGCAGTACTTC.

This clonotype was counted ten times or more. The V gene is TRBV19, the J gene TRBJ2-7, with unresolved D. V dropped 3 bases and J dropped 1 base, with 10 bases sitting between them. The germline V gene encodes CDR1 LNHDA and CDR2 SQIVND (reference sequence). The CDR3 is 14 residues long. CDR3 sequence (DNA): TGTGCCAGTAGTATTAGCACTGGTTCCTACGAGCAGTACTTC. Amino acid sequence: CASSISTGSYEQYF.

The J gene is TRBJ1-1, the V gene TRBV11-2, with a weak D call TRBD1 (6 bases). This CDR3 contains 17 residues. Between the trimmed V and J ends, which lost 0 bases and 3 bases, there was a span of 17 bases. The V gene's germline CDR1 is SGHAT and CDR2 FQNNGV. CDR3 residues: CASSLDGTRGGYTEAFF. The CDR3 coding sequence is TGTGCCAGCAGCTTAGACGGGACAAGGGGAGGGTACACTGAAGCTTTCTTT.

This sequence joins TRBV20-1 and TRBJ2-7; D may correspond to TRBD1 or TRBD2 (5 bases each). V was cut by 8 bases and J by 3 bases, with 17 bases left in between. Germline V gene data show CDR1 as DFQATT and CDR2 as SNEGSKA (reference sequence). CDR3 length: 13 amino acids. CDR3 region: CSTTHSGHYEQYF. CDR3 bases: TGCAGTACTACCCACTCGGGGCACTACGAGCAGTACTTC.

The sample holds many counts of this clonotype. This chain joins TRBV20-1 and TRBJ2-7, with 8 nucleotides matching TRBD2. V shed 3 bases, J shed 3 bases, and the junction held 7 bases outside the gene matches. Germline-derived CDR1 and CDR2 are DFQATT and SNEGSKA (reference sequence). The CDR3 is 14 residues long. This chain's CDR3 is CSASASGLHYEQYF. The CDR3, as DNA: TGCAGTGCTAGCGCTAGCGGGCTCCACTACGAGCAGTACTTC.

This clonotype has at least ten counts. This chain links TRBV4-1 with TRBJ2-1; D is possibly TRBD1 (6 bases). CDR3 length: 16 residues. CDR1 is MGHRA and CDR2 is YSYEKL in the germline V gene. V was trimmed by 1 base and J by 9 bases, leaving 19 bases between them. The CDR3 sequence is CASSQGLLGGGGEQFF. CDR3 DNA sequence: TGCGCCAGCAGCCAAGGACTACTAGGTGGGGGCGGTGAGCAGTTCTTC.

This clonotype was seen more than once but under ten times. The rearrangement uses TRBV6-1 and TRBJ1-1; D gene uncertain. The germline V and J ends were trimmed by 8 bases and 1 base, with 14 bases remaining between them. Germline CDR1 reads MNHNS; CDR2 reads SASEGT. The CDR3 consists of 14 residues. CDR3 in amino acids: CASANRHANTEAFF. The CDR3 DNA sequence: TGTGCCAGCGCAAACAGACACGCGAACACTGAAGCTTTCTTT.

V is TRBV7-2 and J is TRBJ2-7; maybe TRBD2 (6 bases). V lost 1 base to trimming and J lost 0 bases, with 16 bases between them. The CDR3 contains 17 residues. CDR1 SGHTA and CDR2 FQGNSA come from the germline V gene. The CDR3 DNA reads TGTGCCAGCAGCTTAGGGTGGTTAGCGGTAAGCTCCTACGAGCAGTACTTC. Its translation: CASSLGWLAVSSYEQYF.

The V call is TRBV5-4, the J call TRBJ1-5; D is undetermined. Germline V gene sequence: CDR1 SGHNT, CDR2 YYREEE (reference sequence). V lost 0 bases and J lost 10, with 14 bases in between. The CDR3 has 14 residues. The CDR3 spells CASSLDGARGPQHF. The CDR3, as DNA: TGTGCCAGCAGCTTGGATGGAGCCCGGGGACCCCAGCATTTT.

This clonotype has ten or more counts. At one of its ends the junction is not consistent with the germline gene, which may arise from a read error. The V gene is TRBV2, the J gene TRBJ2-7; no reliable D call. CDR1 and CDR2 (germline): SNHLY, FYNNEI. The CDR3 loop spans 12 amino acids. CDR3 in amino acids: CASSEPPSEEYF. The CDR3 DNA follows: TGTGCCAGCAGTGAACCCCCCAGCGAGGAGTACTTC.

This clonotype has at least ten counts. This sequence joins TRBV20-1 and TRBJ2-3, with unresolved D. The germline gives CDR1 DFQATT, CDR2 SNEGSKA (reference sequence). The CDR3 runs 11 residues. V was shortened by 4 bases and J by 2 bases, with 4 bases between the two germline ends. CDR3 nucleotides: TGCAGTGCTACTCACACAGATACGCAGTATTTT. Translated, it gives CSATHTDTQYF.

This clonotype was observed at least ten times. The CDR3, as DNA: TGTGCCAGTAGTATGGTGGGACAGGGTTATTTTTCGTCCTACAATGAGCAGTTCTTC. Amino acid sequence: CASSMVGQGYFSSYNEQFF. V usage is TRBV19 and J usage is TRBJ2-1; 9 bases fit TRBD1. Germline V CDR1 and CDR2: LNHDA, SQIVND (reference sequence). This CDR3 has 19 amino acids. V lost 3 bases to trimming and J lost 1 base; unmatched junction nucleotides: 13.